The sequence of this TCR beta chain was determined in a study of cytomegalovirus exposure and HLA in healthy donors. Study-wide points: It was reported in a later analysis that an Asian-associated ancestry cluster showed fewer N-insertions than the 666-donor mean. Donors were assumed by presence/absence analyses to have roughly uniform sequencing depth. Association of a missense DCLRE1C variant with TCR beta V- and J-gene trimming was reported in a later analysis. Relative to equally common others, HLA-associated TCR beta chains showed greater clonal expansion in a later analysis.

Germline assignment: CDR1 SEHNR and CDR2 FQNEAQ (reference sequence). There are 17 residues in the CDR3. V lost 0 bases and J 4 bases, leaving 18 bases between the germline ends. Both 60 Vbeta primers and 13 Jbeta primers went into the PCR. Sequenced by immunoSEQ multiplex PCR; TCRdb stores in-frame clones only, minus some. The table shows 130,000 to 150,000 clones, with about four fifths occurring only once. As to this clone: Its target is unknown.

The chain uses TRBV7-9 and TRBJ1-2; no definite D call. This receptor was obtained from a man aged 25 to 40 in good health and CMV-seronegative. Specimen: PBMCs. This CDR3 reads CASSLAQAGGYGYGYTF. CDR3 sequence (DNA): TGTGCCAGCAGCTTAGCGCAGGCAGGAGGGTACGGCTATGGCTACACCTTC.